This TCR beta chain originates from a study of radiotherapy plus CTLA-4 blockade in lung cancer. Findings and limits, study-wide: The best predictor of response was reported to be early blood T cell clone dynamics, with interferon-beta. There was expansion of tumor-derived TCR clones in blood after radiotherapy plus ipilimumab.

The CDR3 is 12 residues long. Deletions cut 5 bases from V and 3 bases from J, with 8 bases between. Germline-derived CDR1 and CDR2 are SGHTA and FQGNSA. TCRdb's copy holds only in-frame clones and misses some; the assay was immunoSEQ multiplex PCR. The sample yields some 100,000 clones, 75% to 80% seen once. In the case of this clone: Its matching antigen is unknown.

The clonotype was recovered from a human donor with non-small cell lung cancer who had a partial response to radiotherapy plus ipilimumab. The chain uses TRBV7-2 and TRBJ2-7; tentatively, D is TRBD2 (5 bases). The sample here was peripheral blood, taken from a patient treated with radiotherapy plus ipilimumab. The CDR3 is CASSGSLYEQYF. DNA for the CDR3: TGTGCCAGCAGCGGGAGTCTCTACGAGCAGTACTTC.